Sequencing of this TCR beta chain was carried out in a study of T-cell memory formation after mild COVID-19. For the study at large: Across donors, TCR clusters were largely donor specific. General study points: Researchers found some responding clones in pre-infection memory, a sign that cross-reactive memory joined. Among contracting clones, CD4+ were mainly CM/EM and CD8+ enriched in EMRA.

In this sample, this clonotype turned up many times. Its antigen is not identified. The CDR3 is 14 amino acids. Germline lookup yields CDR1 SGHRS and CDR2 YFSETQ. Trimming took 4 bases from V and 3 from J, leaving 14 bases between them. It was 5'RACE with constant-segment primers that produced the TCR alpha and TCR beta cDNA libraries, which carried sample barcodes and UMIs. TCRdb processed the 5' RACE reads anew with MiXCR; each CDR3 protein has one entry. This sample has about 320,000 distinct CDR3 sequences; roughly 13% occur once, and the top ten carry approximately 22%. V gene TRBV5-1 combines with J gene TRBJ2-7; a possible D gene is TRBD2 (6 bases). This sequence originates from a man in his late teens or twenties who had mild COVID-19 (a few samples of this study predate the infection). Cell type and time point are not known. The specimen was PBMCs or a T cell subset sorted from them (not recorded which). CDR3 region: CASSTGANGYEQYV. Written as DNA, the CDR3 is TGCGCCAGCAGCACGGGAGCGAATGGCTACGAGCAGTACGTC.